This T cell receptor beta chain was recorded in a study of metastatic and nonmetastatic thyroid tumors (dated by TCRdb to 2018 to 2021). Describing the broader study: Repertoires from peripheral blood and from tumor or nodule tissue samples of malignant and benign thyroid patients were compared.

The CDR3 has 12 amino acids, counting the end cysteine and phenylalanine. Only CDR3 DNA remains: 36 bases, in frame from the first base. Sequences SEHNR (CDR1) and FQNEAQ (CDR2) are obtained from the germline V gene (reference sequence). V is cut by 5 bases and J by 9 bases, and the space between the germline ends is 11 bases. Before undergoing thyroid surgery, none of the patients had been given any kind of treatment. Using T-cell receptor beta sequencing, the study looked back at clinical samples from patients collected from about 2011 to 2018. This clone was detected ten times or more. The specificity of this receptor is unknown. Qualities for individual bases were not recorded, and no much larger clone is one base off. Points the paper makes about the study in general: In both blood and tumor samples, TCR beta diversity was reported to be significantly higher in malignant tumors than in benign nodules.

The method was PCR. The sequencer listed for this sample is Illumina HiSeq 4000. High-throughput sequencing was used to profile the TCR beta-chain CDR3 region of every patient. Regarding the original processing steps: Drawing on CDR3 differences between clinicopathological groups, the researchers built a classifier meant to tell apart patients with distant-metastatic papillary thyroid cancer. Repertoire diversity was assessed with the Shannon index, and tumor-blood repertoire similarity with the Morisita-Horn index. TCRdb redid the processing of the public reads, applying fastp at Q25 and MiXCR, and retained in-frame beta chains. The V and J calls were determined by TCRdb, not by the authors. The sample contains under 95,000 clones, roughly 13% of them found a single time. The top ten clones comprise around 11% of the sample.

The origin of this receptor is a female donor with papillary thyroid cancer or a benign thyroid nodule (not recorded which). Some clones in this sample may be carry-over from other donors' samples. The receptor chain draws on TRBV7-9 and TRBJ1-5, with the D gene too uncertain to name. The sequenced sample was blood. The DNA sequence reads TGTGCCAGCAGCCCAGAGGAGCGGCCCCAGCATTTT. This is translated as CASSPEERPQHF.